These 21 T cell receptor beta chains originate from one sample sequenced in a study of persistence of HIV-infected CD4 T cells. The immunoSEQ assay was version 4, run in survey mode. TCRdb's copy holds only in-frame clones and misses some; the assay was immunoSEQ multiplex PCR. Here the sample spans 45,000 or so clones, about 87% being singletons. What these receptors recognize is not known. Cells were stimulated nonspecifically with anti-CD3/anti-CD28 magnetic beads. Sorting selected CD4+ T cells upregulating both CD40 ligand and CD69. Sequenced here: CD4+ T cells sorted from PBMCs after roughly 18-hour stimulation, sampled from a patient who received antiretroviral therapy. The receptors were gathered from an adult woman with HIV who was CMV-seropositive.

The gene calls are TRBV12-3 or TRBV12-4 and TRBJ1-6; D not certain. The CDR3 consists of 13 residues. The V and J ends lost 9 bases and 7 bases respectively, with 13 bases between them. The chain's CDR3 is CASKPGGNSPLHF. The CDR3 nucleotides read TGTGCCAGTAAACCGGGAGGGAATTCACCCCTCCACTTT.

This sequence joins TRBV7-6 and TRBJ2-1, with 12 bases aligning to TRBD2. V lost 8 bases and J lost 4; bases outside the gene matches: 0. The CDR3 consists of 13 residues. The germline gives CDR1 SGHVS, CDR2 FNYEAQ. In DNA, the CDR3 is TGTGCCAGCGGGACTAGCGGGTACAATGAGCAGTTCTTC. It codes for CASGTSGYNEQFF.

The genes are TRBV29-1 and TRBJ2-7; D uncertain. The CDR3 extends over 13 amino acids. Germline CDR1 SQVTM, CDR2 ANQGSEA. V was cut by 6 bases and J by 1 base, with 13 bases left in between. The CDR3 spells CSVGLGLSYEQYF. The CDR3 DNA sequence: TGCAGCGTGGGCCTGGGCTTATCCTACGAGCAGTACTTC.

The rearrangement links TRBV30 to TRBJ2-7; D gene uncertain. The CDR3 has 13 residues. Trimming took 0 bases from V and 7 from J, leaving 13 bases between them. Germline-derived CDR1 and CDR2 are GTSNPN and SVGIG (reference sequence). CDR3 in amino acids: CAWSVRERREQYF. The CDR3 nucleotides read TGTGCCTGGAGTGTACGTGAAAGAAGGGAGCAGTACTTC.

This chain uses TRBV6-5 with TRBJ1-4, with TRBD1 as a possible D gene (5 bases). The germline gives CDR1 MNHEY, CDR2 SVGAGI. The CDR3 runs 12 residues. The V end lost 5 bases, the J end lost 8 bases, and 9 bases lay between the germline ends. The CDR3 coding sequence is TGTGCCAGCAGTCCTGGGGGAGAAAAACTGTTTTTT. It specifies CASSPGGEKLFF.

The rearrangement links TRBV6-2 or TRBV6-3 to TRBJ1-2; maybe TRBD1 (5 bases). Deletions cut 2 bases from V and 3 bases from J, with 10 bases between. This CDR3 region has 14 residues. CDR1 MNHEY and CDR2 SVGEGT come from the germline V gene. The CDR3 here is CASSYGRRDYGYTF. CDR3 in DNA: TGTGCCAGCAGTTACGGGCGCAGGGACTATGGCTACACCTTC.

V usage is TRBV5-1 and J usage is TRBJ1-1; TRBD1 agrees at 9 bases. Germline V CDR1 and CDR2: SGHRS, YFSETQ. The CDR3 is 17 amino acids. V was pared by 3 bases and J by 6 bases, with 15 bases of the junction left unmatched. This CDR3 is CASSSQRDRVRSPEAFF. DNA for the CDR3: TGCGCCAGCAGCTCACAGAGGGACAGGGTTAGATCCCCTGAAGCTTTCTTT.

This sequence joins TRBV27 and TRBJ2-1; 7 bases align to TRBD2. The germline V gene has CDR1 MNHEY and CDR2 SMNVEV (reference sequence). With 3 bases clipped from V and 7 bases from J, the junction kept 15 bases outside the gene matches. This CDR3 has 17 amino acids. The CDR3 bases are TGTGCCAGCAGTTTGGGACTAACGATATCCCAAGGGAATGAGCAGTTCTTC. Translated: CASSLGLTISQGNEQFF.

The V call is TRBV28, the J call TRBJ2-7; 7 nucleotides match TRBD1. CDR3 size: 13 residues. J was trimmed by 4 bases and V by 3 bases; bases with no gene match: 3. Germline V lookup: CDR1 MDHEN, CDR2 SYDVKM. In DNA, the CDR3 is TGTGCCAGCAGTTTCGCAGGGGGTTACGAGCAGTACTTC. It codes for CASSFAGGYEQYF. Full variable domain (remainder filled in from reference TRBV28 and TRBJ2-7): DVKVTQSSRYLVKRTGEKVFLECVQDMDHENMFWYRQDPGLGLRLIYFSYDVKMKEKGDIPEGYSVSREKKERFSLILESASTNQTSMYLCASSFAGGYEQYFGPGTRLTVT.

This chain uses TRBV19 with TRBJ1-5; D uncertain. Germline CDR1 and CDR2: LNHDA and SQIVND (reference sequence). V was clipped by 3 bases and J by 4 bases, with 13 bases between them. The CDR3 loop spans 15 amino acids. CDR3 protein: CASSIFNPINQPQHF. The CDR3 bases are TGTGCCAGTAGTATTTTCAACCCAATTAATCAGCCCCAGCATTTT.

This chain joins TRBV6-6 and TRBJ1-1, with unresolved D. The V and J ends lost 0 bases and 11 bases respectively, with 19 bases between them. CDR1 and CDR2 from the germline V gene are MNHNY and SVGAGI (reference sequence). The CDR3 loop spans 15 amino acids. The CDR3 DNA is TGTGCCAGCAGTTACTCCATCGACTCGATAGGAACGGCTTTCTTT. This gives the protein CASSYSIDSIGTAFF.

This chain uses TRBV19 with TRBJ2-3; 10 nucleotides match TRBD1. The CDR3 consists of 15 residues. Losses at the gene ends were 5 bases for V and 1 base for J; bases not matched to a gene: 3. In germline, CDR1 is LNHDA, CDR2 SQIVND (reference sequence). CDR3: CASSDRGPGTDTQYF. DNA of the CDR3: TGTGCCAGTAGTGACAGGGGGCCGGGCACAGATACGCAGTATTTT.

The J gene is TRBJ2-1, the V gene TRBV6-1; 8 bases match TRBD1. J was trimmed by 5 bases and V by 3 bases; bases with no gene match: 3. Germline CDR1 and CDR2: MNHNS and SASEGT. This CDR3 comprises 14 residues. This chain's CDR3 is CASSDRGRDNEQFF. CDR3 nucleotide sequence: TGTGCCAGCAGTGACAGGGGGCGCGACAATGAGCAGTTCTTC.

This sequence joins TRBV10-3 and TRBJ1-4; TRBD1 might be the D (6 bases). With 0 bases removed from V and 2 bases from J, the gap between germline ends came to 13 bases. The CDR3 has 17 residues. CDR1 and CDR2 (germline): ENHRY, SYGVKD. The DNA for the CDR3 is TGTGCCATCAGTGAGTCCTGGGGGGCCAGTACTAATGAAAAACTGTTTTTT. Translated, it gives CAISESWGASTNEKLFF.

This chain links TRBV18 with TRBJ2-1; maybe TRBD2 (5 bases). This CDR3 comprises 14 residues. Trimming shortened V by 1 base and J by 4 bases, and 8 bases separated the two germline ends. CDR1 and CDR2 (germline): KGHSH, LQKENI. Written as DNA, the CDR3 is TGTGCCAGCTCACCACGGAGGACTTACAATGAGCAGTTCTTC. Translated: CASSPRRTYNEQFF.

The chain carries TRBV27 and TRBJ2-7, with 8 bases that match TRBD2. The germline V gene has CDR1 MNHEY and CDR2 SMNVEV (reference sequence). V lost 6 bases, J lost 2 bases, and 6 bases stayed unmatched. The CDR3 contains 14 residues. The DNA of the CDR3 is TGTGCCAGCAGGGACCTCGGGAGGGCCTACGAGCAGTACTTC. Protein sequence: CASRDLGRAYEQYF.

This rearrangement joins TRBV12-5 to TRBJ2-1; unclear D gene. The CDR3 extends over 12 amino acids. Germline V gives CDR1 LGHNT, CDR2 FRNRAP. V shed 6 bases and J shed 4 bases, with 7 bases lying between them. CDR3 residues: CASGGAYNEQFF. Here the CDR3 DNA reads TGTGCTAGTGGGGGCGCGTACAATGAGCAGTTCTTC.

This chain connects TRBV19 to TRBJ1-3, with no clear D. V shed 3 bases and J shed 7 bases, with 13 bases lying between them. Germline-derived CDR1 and CDR2 are LNHDA and SQIVND (reference sequence). The length of the CDR3 is 14 residues. For the CDR3, the DNA is TGTGCCAGTAGTATGGTCGGGGTTTGGAACACCATATATTTT. This gives the protein CASSMVGVWNTIYF. Looking up the rest from reference TRBV19 and TRBJ1-3 gives the full variable domain: DGGITQSPKYLFRKEGQNVTLSCEQNLNHDAMYWYRQDPGQGLRLIYYSQIVNDFQKGDIAEGYSVSREKKESFPLTVTSAQKNPTAFYLCASSMVGVWNTIYFGEGSWLTVV.

The CDR3 sequence is CASSPQDKLGETQYF. In nucleotides, the CDR3 is TGCGCCAGCAGTCCCCAGGACAAACTGGGAGAGACCCAGTACTTC. The J gene is TRBJ2-5, the V gene TRBV5-1; tentatively, D is TRBD1 (5 bases). Germline CDR1 and CDR2: SGHRS and YFSETQ. This CDR3 has 15 residues. Between the trimmed V and J ends, which lost 5 bases and 4 bases, there was a span of 18 bases.

The V gene is TRBV9, the J gene TRBJ2-5; D remains unclear. Trimming removed 3 bases from V and 5 bases from J, with 11 bases in between. The germline V gene has CDR1 SGDLS and CDR2 YYNGEE. This CDR3 region has 13 residues. This CDR3 is CASSAGGLETQYF. In nucleotides, the CDR3 is TGTGCCAGCAGCGCCGGTGGGCTGGAGACCCAGTACTTC.

The chain has TRBV5-6 and TRBJ2-2, with D unresolved. The CDR3 is 15 residues long. Germline CDR1 reads SGHDT; CDR2 reads YYEEEE. V dropped 2 bases and J dropped 4 bases, with 12 bases sitting between them. The CDR3: CASSFGYGGTGELFF. The CDR3 nucleotides read TGTGCCAGCAGCTTTGGATACGGTGGCACCGGGGAGCTGTTTTTT.